These 23 T cell receptor beta chains were sequenced from one sample in a study of early T cells in non-severe SARS-CoV-2 infection. TCRdb used MiXCR to reprocess the 5' RACE reads, holding one entry per CDR3 protein. The sample holds more than 95,000 distinct CDR3 sequences, under 15% seen once. The material sequenced was whole blood. Receptor source: an adult who was a healthcare worker with PCR-confirmed SARS-CoV-2 infection or an uninfected control (not recorded which).

This chain links TRBV29-1 with TRBJ2-7; TRBD1 agrees at 7 bases. Germline CDR1 is SQVTM and CDR2 is ANQGSEA. V dropped 7 bases and J dropped 10; count of bases not matched to a gene: 7. CDR3 size: 10 residues. The CDR3 loop is CSALGQFQYF. The CDR3 DNA reads as TGCAGCGCCTTGGGACAGTTTCAGTACTTC.

The V gene is TRBV7-9, the J gene TRBJ2-2; 13 nucleotides align to TRBD2. V lost 7 bases and J lost 5; bases outside the gene matches: 4. This CDR3 has 15 residues. Germline assignment: CDR1 SEHNR and CDR2 FQNEAQ (reference sequence). DNA for the CDR3: TGTGCCAGCACCGGACTAGCGGGGGTGACCGGGGAGCTGTTTTTT. Protein product: CASTGLAGVTGELFF.

This clonotype has more than one count but fewer than ten. The chain combines TRBV6-1 with TRBJ2-3, with 9 bases identical to TRBD1. Trimming took 6 bases from V and 6 from J; bases not matched to a gene: 10. There are 15 residues in the CDR3. Germline V gene sequence: CDR1 MNHNS, CDR2 SASEGT. This CDR3 reads CASRTGGGGVDTQYF. Written as DNA, the CDR3 is TGTGCCAGCAGAACAGGGGGCGGTGGGGTGGATACGCAGTATTTT.

The genes are TRBV6-6 and TRBJ1-1; no clear D gene. Germline loops: CDR1 MNHNY, CDR2 SVGAGI (reference sequence). This CDR3 comprises 12 residues. The V and J ends lost 4 bases and 6 bases respectively, with 9 bases between them. Written as DNA, the CDR3 is TGTGCCAGCAGTTCTACAAGGGCTGAAGCTTTCTTT. Translating it yields CASSSTRAEAFF.

The rearrangement joins TRBV29-1 to TRBJ2-1; 9 bases are a match to TRBD1. The CDR3 is 13 residues long. The ends lost 7 bases at V and 3 bases at J; junction bases unmatched: 4. Germline V gene sequence: CDR1 SQVTM, CDR2 ANQGSEA. In DNA form, the CDR3 reads TGCAGCGCCGGGGGACAGGGCTACAATGAGCAGTTCTTC. Protein sequence: CSAGGQGYNEQFF.

This clonotype was seen a few times. This chain uses TRBV7-2 with TRBJ1-6; 9 nucleotides match TRBD1. J was trimmed by 7 bases and V by 5 bases; bases with no gene match: 9. Germline V gene data show CDR1 as SGHTA and CDR2 as FQGNSA. The CDR3 has 16 amino acids. The CDR3: CASSLNSGTGNSPLHF. For the CDR3, the DNA is TGTGCCAGCAGCCTGAACTCCGGGACAGGGAATTCACCCCTCCACTTT. Supplemented by reference TRBV7-2 and TRBJ1-6, the full variable domain reads GAGVSQSPSNKVTEKGKDVELRCDPISGHTALYWYRQSLGQGLEFLIYFQGNSAPDKSGLPSDRFSAERTGGSVSTLTIQRTQQEDSAVYLCASSLNSGTGNSPLHFGNGTRLTVT.

Only a few counts were recorded for this clonotype. This chain uses TRBV27 with TRBJ2-5; 7 bases map to TRBD1. The trim removed 6 bases at V and 2 bases at J, leaving 6 bases unmatched. The CDR3 extends over 14 amino acids. Germline-derived CDR1 and CDR2 are MNHEY and SMNVEV (reference sequence). The DNA for the CDR3 is TGTGCCAGCAGCAGTCGGACAGGACAAGAGACCCAGTACTTC. Translated, it gives CASSSRTGQETQYF.

The chain couples TRBV3-1 to TRBJ2-4; D is unclear. The CDR3 is made up of 17 amino acids. CDR1 is LGHDT and CDR2 is YNNKEL in the germline V gene (reference sequence). V was clipped by 4 bases and J by 1 base, with 17 bases between them. CDR3 sequence (DNA): TGTGCCAGCAGCCCCCGCGAAGGATTAGGGGCCAAAAACATTCAGTACTTC. This codes for CASSPREGLGAKNIQYF.

In its sample, this clonotype was seen a few times. J is TRBJ2-2 and V is TRBV4-1; a weak D match, TRBD2 (6 bases). This CDR3 comprises 14 residues. Looked up from germline, CDR1 is MGHRA and CDR2 is YSYEKL. V lost 8 bases and J lost 5, with 15 bases in between. The CDR3, as DNA: TGCGCCAGCGGGGAGGTGGTTAGGACCGGGGAGCTGTTTTTT. Translation: CASGEVVRTGELFF.

V usage is TRBV7-9 and J usage is TRBJ1-2; D remains ambiguous. Per the germline V gene, CDR1 is SEHNR and CDR2 is FQNEAQ (reference sequence). V lost 6 bases and J 3 bases, leaving 14 bases between the germline ends. The CDR3 has 14 residues. The DNA for the CDR3 is TGTGCCAGCAGTCTTGACGAAACCTACTATGGCTACACCTTC. Translated: CASSLDETYYGYTF.

V and J are TRBV7-2 and TRBJ2-5, with D perhaps TRBD2 (5 bases). Germline V CDR1 and CDR2: SGHTA, FQGNSA. The CDR3 is 16 amino acids. The germline V and J ends were trimmed by 2 bases and 0 bases, with 13 bases remaining between them. The CDR3 DNA sequence: TGTGCCAGCAGCTTAATTCAGCAGCGGAACCAAGAGACCCAGTACTTC. It specifies CASSLIQQRNQETQYF. Complete variable domain (other parts from reference TRBV7-2 and TRBJ2-5): GAGVSQSPSNKVTEKGKDVELRCDPISGHTALYWYRQSLGQGLEFLIYFQGNSAPDKSGLPSDRFSAERTGGSVSTLTIQRTQQEDSAVYLCASSLIQQRNQETQYFGPGTRLLVL.

This clonotype showed up many times. The gene calls are TRBV12-3 or TRBV12-4 and TRBJ2-5; the match to TRBD1 covers 8 bases. V lost 6 bases and J lost 6; bases outside the gene matches: 9. The CDR3 runs to 14 residues. CDR3 in amino acids: CASRPDRGRKTQYF. CDR3 nucleotide sequence: TGTGCCAGCAGACCTGACAGGGGTCGGAAGACCCAGTACTTC.

The rearrangement joins TRBV5-1 to TRBJ1-1; unclear D gene. V lost 0 bases, J lost 6 bases, and 12 bases lay in between. Germline CDR1 reads SGHRS; CDR2 reads YFSETQ. The CDR3 extends over 14 amino acids. This CDR3 reads CASSLESGVAEAFF. The CDR3 DNA follows: TGCGCCAGCAGCTTGGAGTCGGGAGTGGCTGAAGCTTTCTTT.

Many counts were recorded for this clonotype. The chain has TRBV2 and TRBJ2-3; D call uncertain. The germline V gene encodes CDR1 SNHLY and CDR2 FYNNEI. The CDR3 contains 11 residues. The V and J ends lost 11 bases and 1 base respectively, with 7 bases between them. CDR3 residues: CASKGTDTQYF. The CDR3 DNA reads as TGTGCCTCCAAGGGCACAGATACGCAGTATTTT.

DNA for the CDR3: TGTGCCAGCAGTGTCACTAGCACAGATACGCAGTATTTT. As protein: CASSVTSTDTQYF. The chain couples TRBV25-1 to TRBJ2-3; no firm D call. Germline lookup yields CDR1 MGHDK and CDR2 SYGVNS. This CDR3 is built from 13 residues. The ends were cut back, 4 bases at V and 0 bases at J, with 5 bases in the middle.

Only one count was recorded for this clonotype. V is TRBV6-5 and J is TRBJ2-6; no reliable D call. CDR3 length: 16 amino acids. The germline V and J ends were trimmed by 5 bases and 0 bases, with 11 bases remaining between them. CDR1 is MNHEY, CDR2 SVGAGI, per germline. CDR3 sequence (DNA): TGTGCCAGCAGTGGACGAAGGCACTCTGGGGCCAACGTCCTGACTTTC. Amino acid sequence: CASSGRRHSGANVLTF.

This CDR3 is CATSRGGPNYGYTF. The DNA for the CDR3 is TGTGCCACCAGCAGAGGAGGGCCTAACTATGGCTACACCTTC. The chain joins TRBV15 to TRBJ1-2, with no clear D. Germline values: CDR1 LNHNV, CDR2 YYDKDF (reference sequence). V lost 1 base, J lost 0 bases, and 6 bases lay in between. This CDR3 comprises 14 residues.

The chain recombines TRBV4-1 with TRBJ2-1; D may be TRBD2 (6 bases). V shed 3 bases and J shed 7 bases, with 16 bases lying between them. Per germline, CDR1 MGHRA and CDR2 YSYEKL. The length of the CDR3 is 15 residues. The CDR3 spells CASSHWLSGGNEQFF. The DNA for the CDR3 is TGCGCCAGCAGCCACTGGCTTAGCGGTGGAAATGAGCAGTTCTTC.

Only a few counts were recorded for this clonotype. V is TRBV12-5 and J is TRBJ1-6; D gene ambiguous. CDR1 and CDR2 from the germline V gene are LGHNT and FRNRAP. V dropped 5 bases and J dropped 0 bases, with 5 bases sitting between them. The CDR3 is made up of 14 amino acids. CDR3 sequence: CASGPSSYNSPLHF. Written as DNA, the CDR3 is TGTGCTAGTGGTCCTTCCTCCTATAATTCACCCCTCCACTTT.

J is TRBJ1-6 and V is TRBV3-1, with unresolved D. Germline CDR1 LGHDT, CDR2 YNNKEL (reference sequence). The CDR3 has 14 residues. Trimming took 1 base from V and 6 from J, leaving 7 bases between them. This chain's CDR3 is CASSQGGPNSPLHF. The CDR3 DNA reads TGTGCCAGCAGCCAAGGGGGTCCTAATTCACCCCTCCACTTT.

The rearrangement joins TRBV7-2 to TRBJ1-5; possibly TRBD1 for D (5 bases). From germline, CDR1 is SGHTA and CDR2 FQGNSA. The CDR3 has 15 amino acids. V lost 5 bases and J lost 3, with 14 bases in between. CDR3 nucleotides: TGTGCCAGCAGCCGCCTGGGGGGGGTCAATCAGCCCCAGCATTTT. It is translated as CASSRLGGVNQPQHF.

Written as DNA, the CDR3 is TGCGCCAGCAGCTTAGAGAGGCCCAACACCGGGGAGCTGTTTTTT. Translating it yields CASSLERPNTGELFF. The chain combines TRBV5-1 with TRBJ2-2; D is uncertain. CDR3 length equals 15 residues. CDR1 and CDR2 (germline): SGHRS, YFSETQ. V lost 2 bases and J 2 bases, leaving 10 bases between the germline ends.

The V and J genes are TRBV5-6 and TRBJ1-2, with D tentatively TRBD1 (5 bases). The CDR3 is 13 residues long. The ends were cut back, 5 bases at V and 3 bases at J, with 11 bases in the middle. CDR1 SGHDT and CDR2 YYEEEE come from the germline V gene. The DNA for the CDR3 is TGTGCCAGCAGAGAATGGGGGGACTATGGCTACACCTTC. Translating gives CASREWGDYGYTF.